The table lists the clone carrying this T cell receptor (beta chain) with a few counts. Next came a second PCR, run for about 6 to 12 cycles, which used a sample-barcoded 5' primer along with a J-beta primer mix. Every sample gave at least 2.5 million paired-end reads containing CDR3. TCRdb processed the 5' RACE reads anew with MiXCR; each CDR3 protein has one entry. Of approximately 1,100,000 distinct CDR3 sequences listed, 40% to 50% are singletons. These data are taken from a study of blood T cells in healthy people across ages. Isolation of PBMCs gave at least 7 million cells per sample. Trimming removed 2 bases from V and 5 bases from J; junction bases left unmatched: 8. CDR3 size: 17 residues. Germline V gene data show CDR1 as LGHNA and CDR2 as YNFKEQ.

The V and J genes are TRBV4-2 and TRBJ2-3; 12 bases agree with TRBD2. Sequenced material: blood. The sequence came from a woman aged 55-70 years in good health. In nucleotides, the CDR3 is TGTGCCAGCAGCCAATCTAGCGGGAGGGCCTCGGGAGATACGCAGTATTTT. Amino acids: CASSQSSGRASGDTQYF.